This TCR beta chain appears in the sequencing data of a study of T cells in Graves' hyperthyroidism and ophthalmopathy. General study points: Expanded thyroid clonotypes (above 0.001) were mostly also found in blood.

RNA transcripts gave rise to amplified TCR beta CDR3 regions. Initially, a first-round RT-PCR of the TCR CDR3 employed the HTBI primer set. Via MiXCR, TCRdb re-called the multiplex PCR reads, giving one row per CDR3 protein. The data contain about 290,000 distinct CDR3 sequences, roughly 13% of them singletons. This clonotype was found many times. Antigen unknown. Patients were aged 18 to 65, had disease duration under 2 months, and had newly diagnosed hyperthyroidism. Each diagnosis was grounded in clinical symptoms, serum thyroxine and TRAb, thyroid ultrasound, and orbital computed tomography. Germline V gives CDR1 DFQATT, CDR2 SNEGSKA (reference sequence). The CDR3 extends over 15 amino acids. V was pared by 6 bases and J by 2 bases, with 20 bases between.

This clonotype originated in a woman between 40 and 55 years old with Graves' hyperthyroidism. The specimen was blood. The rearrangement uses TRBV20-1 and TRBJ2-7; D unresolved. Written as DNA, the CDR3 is TGCAGTGCCCCTACCTCTGATGGGCTGACCTACGAGCAGTACTTC. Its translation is CSAPTSDGLTYEQYF.